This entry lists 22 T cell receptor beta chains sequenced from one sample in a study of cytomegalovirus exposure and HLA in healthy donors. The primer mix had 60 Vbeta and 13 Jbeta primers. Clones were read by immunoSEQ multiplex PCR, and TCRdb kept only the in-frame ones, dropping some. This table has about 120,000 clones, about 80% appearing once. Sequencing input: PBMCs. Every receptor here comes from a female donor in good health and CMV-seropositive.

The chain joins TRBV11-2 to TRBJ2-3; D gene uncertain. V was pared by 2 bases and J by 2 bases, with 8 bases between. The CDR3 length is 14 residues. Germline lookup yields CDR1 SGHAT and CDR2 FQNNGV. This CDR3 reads CASSLSADTDTQYF. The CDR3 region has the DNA TGTGCCAGCAGCTTAAGCGCAGACACAGATACGCAGTATTTT.

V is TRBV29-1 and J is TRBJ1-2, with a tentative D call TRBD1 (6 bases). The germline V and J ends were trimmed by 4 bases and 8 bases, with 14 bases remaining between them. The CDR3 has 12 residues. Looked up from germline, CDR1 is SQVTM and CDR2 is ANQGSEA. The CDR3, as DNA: TGCAGCGTTGTGTCTCAGGGGTCGGGCTACACCTTC. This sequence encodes CSVVSQGSGYTF. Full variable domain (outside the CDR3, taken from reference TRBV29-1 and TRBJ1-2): SAVISQKPSRDICQRGTSLTIQCQVDSQVTMMFWYRQQPGQSLTLIATANQGSEATYESGFVIDKFPISRPNLTFSTLTVSNMSPEDSSIYLCSVVSQGSGYTFGSGTRLTVV.

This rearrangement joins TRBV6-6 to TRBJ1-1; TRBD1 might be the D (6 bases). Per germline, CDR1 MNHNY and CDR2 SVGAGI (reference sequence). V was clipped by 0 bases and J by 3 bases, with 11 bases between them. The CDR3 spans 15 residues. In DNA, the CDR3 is TGTGCCAGCAGTTACTCTCAGGGGTGGTACACTGAAGCTTTCTTT. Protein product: CASSYSQGWYTEAFF.

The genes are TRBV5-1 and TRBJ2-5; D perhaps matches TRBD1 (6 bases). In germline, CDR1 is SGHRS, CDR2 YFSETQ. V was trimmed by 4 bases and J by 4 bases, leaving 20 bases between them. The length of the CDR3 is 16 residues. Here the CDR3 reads CASSISPGGAGETQYF. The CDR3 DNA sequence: TGCGCCAGCAGCATCTCCCCTGGGGGCGCGGGAGAGACCCAGTACTTC.

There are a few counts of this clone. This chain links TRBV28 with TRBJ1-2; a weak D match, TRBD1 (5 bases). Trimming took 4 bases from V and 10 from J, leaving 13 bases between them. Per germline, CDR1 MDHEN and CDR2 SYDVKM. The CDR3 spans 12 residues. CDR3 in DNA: TGTGCCAGCAGTTCCCAGGGTATTGCCTACACCTTC. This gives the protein CASSSQGIAYTF.

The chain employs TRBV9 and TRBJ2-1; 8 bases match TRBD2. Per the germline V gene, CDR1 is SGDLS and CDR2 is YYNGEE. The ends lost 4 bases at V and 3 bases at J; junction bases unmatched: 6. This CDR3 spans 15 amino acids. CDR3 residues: CASSLFGGGYNEQFF. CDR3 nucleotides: TGTGCCAGCAGCCTGTTCGGGGGGGGCTACAATGAGCAGTTCTTC.

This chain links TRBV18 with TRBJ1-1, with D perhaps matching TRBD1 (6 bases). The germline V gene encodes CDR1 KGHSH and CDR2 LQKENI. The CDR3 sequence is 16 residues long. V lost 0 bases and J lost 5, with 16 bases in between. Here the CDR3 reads CASSPPVGGHATEAFF. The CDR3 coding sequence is TGTGCCAGCTCACCACCTGTTGGGGGACATGCAACTGAAGCTTTCTTT. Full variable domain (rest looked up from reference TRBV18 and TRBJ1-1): NAGVMQNPRHLVRRRGQEARLRCSPMKGHSHVYWYRQLPEEGLKFMVYLQKENIIDESGMPKERFSAEFPKEGPSILRIQQVVRGDSAAYFCASSPPVGGHATEAFFGQGTRLTVV.

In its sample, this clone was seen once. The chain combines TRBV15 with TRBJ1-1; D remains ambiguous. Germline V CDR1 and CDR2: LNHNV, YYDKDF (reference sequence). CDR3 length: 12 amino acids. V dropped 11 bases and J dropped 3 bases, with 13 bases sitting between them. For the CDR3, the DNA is TGTGCCTCCTCCTGGGCTTACACTGAAGCTTTCTTT. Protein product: CASSWAYTEAFF.

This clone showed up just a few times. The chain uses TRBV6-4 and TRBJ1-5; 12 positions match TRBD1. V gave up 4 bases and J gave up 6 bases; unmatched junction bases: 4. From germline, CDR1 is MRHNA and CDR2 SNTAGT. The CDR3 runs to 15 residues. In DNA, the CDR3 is TGTGCCAGCAGTGCGGGACAGGGGGCAGGTCAGCCCCAGCATTTT. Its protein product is CASSAGQGAGQPQHF.

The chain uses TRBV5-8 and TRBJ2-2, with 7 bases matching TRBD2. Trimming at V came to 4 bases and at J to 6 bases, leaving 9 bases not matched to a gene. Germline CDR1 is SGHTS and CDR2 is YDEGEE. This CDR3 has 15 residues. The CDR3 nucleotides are TGTGCCAGCAGCAGCGGACTAGTTTTATCCGGGGAGCTGTTTTTT. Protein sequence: CASSSGLVLSGELFF.

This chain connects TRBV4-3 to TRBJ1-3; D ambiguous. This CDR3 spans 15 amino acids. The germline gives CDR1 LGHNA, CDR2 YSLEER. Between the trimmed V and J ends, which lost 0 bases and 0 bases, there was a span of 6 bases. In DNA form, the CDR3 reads TGCGCCAGCAGCCAAGATGCTAGCTCTGGAAACACCATATATTTT. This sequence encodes CASSQDASSGNTIYF.

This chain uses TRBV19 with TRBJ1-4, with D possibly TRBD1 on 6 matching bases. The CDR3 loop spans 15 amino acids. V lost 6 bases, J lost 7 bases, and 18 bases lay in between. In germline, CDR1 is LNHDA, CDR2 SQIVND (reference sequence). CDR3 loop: CASRNTKGRGEKLFF. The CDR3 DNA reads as TGTGCCAGTAGAAATACAAAGGGCAGGGGTGAAAAACTGTTTTTT.

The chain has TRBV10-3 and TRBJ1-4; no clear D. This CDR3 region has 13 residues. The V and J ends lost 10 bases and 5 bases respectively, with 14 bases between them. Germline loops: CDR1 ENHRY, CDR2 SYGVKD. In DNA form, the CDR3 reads TGTGCCACCAATGAATACACCAATGAAAAACTGTTTTTT. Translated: CATNEYTNEKLFF.

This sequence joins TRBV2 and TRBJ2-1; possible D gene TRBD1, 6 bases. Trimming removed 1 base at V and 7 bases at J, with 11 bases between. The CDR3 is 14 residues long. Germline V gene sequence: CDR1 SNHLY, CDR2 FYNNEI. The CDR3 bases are TGTGCCAGCAGTGAAGGACAGGCCAATAATGAGCAGTTCTTC. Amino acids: CASSEGQANNEQFF.

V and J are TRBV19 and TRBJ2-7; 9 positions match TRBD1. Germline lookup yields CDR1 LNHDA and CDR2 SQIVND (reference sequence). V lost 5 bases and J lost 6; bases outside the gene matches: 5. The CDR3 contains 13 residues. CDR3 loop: CASSAGQGPEQYF. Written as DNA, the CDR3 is TGTGCCAGTAGTGCTGGACAGGGGCCCGAGCAGTACTTC.

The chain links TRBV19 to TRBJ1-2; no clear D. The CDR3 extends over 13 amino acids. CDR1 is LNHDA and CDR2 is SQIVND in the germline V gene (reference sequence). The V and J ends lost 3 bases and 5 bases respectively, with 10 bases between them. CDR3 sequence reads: CASSMRAAYGYTF. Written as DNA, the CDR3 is TGTGCCAGTAGTATGCGCGCGGCGTATGGCTACACCTTC.

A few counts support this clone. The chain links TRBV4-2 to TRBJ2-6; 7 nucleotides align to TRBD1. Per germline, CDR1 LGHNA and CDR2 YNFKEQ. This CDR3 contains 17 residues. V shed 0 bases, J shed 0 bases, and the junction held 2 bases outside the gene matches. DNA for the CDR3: TGTGCCAGCAGCCAAGAGCGGACAGGCTCTGGGGCCAACGTCCTGACTTTC. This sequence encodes CASSQERTGSGANVLTF.

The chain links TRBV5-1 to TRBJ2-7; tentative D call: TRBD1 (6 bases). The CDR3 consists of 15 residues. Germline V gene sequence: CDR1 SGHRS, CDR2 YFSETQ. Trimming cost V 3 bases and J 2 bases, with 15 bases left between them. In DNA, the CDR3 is TGCGCCAGCAGCTCAGGAGCAGGGGCGGCCTACGAGCAGTACTTC. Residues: CASSSGAGAAYEQYF.

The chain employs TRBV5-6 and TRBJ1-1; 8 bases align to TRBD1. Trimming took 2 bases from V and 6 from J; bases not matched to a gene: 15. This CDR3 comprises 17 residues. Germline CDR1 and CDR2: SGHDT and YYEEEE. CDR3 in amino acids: CASSLGRGQFSDPEAFF. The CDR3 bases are TGTGCCAGCAGCTTAGGCAGGGGGCAGTTTTCGGACCCTGAAGCTTTCTTT.

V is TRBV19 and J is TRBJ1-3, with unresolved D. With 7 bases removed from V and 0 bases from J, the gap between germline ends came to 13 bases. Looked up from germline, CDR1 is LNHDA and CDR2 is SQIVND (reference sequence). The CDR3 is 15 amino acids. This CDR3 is CASTAGLSSGNTIYF. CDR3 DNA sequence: TGTGCCAGTACCGCCGGACTGAGCTCTGGAAACACCATATATTTT.

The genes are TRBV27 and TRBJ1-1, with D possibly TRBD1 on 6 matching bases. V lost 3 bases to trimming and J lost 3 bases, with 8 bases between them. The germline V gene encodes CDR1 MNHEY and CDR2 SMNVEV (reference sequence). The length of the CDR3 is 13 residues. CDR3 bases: TGTGCCAGCAGTTTGCAGGGGTACACTGAAGCTTTCTTT. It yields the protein CASSLQGYTEAFF.

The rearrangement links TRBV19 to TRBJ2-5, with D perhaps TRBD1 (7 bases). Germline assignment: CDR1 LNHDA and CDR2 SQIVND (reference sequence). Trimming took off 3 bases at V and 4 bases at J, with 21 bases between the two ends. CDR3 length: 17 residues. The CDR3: CASSMRLPGGFAETQYF. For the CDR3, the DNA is TGTGCCAGTAGTATGAGGCTACCAGGGGGGTTTGCAGAGACCCAGTACTTC. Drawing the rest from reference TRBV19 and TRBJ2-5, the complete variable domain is DGGITQSPKYLFRKEGQNVTLSCEQNLNHDAMYWYRQDPGQGLRLIYYSQIVNDFQKGDIAEGYSVSREKKESFPLTVTSAQKNPTAFYLCASSMRLPGGFAETQYFGPGTRLLVL.